This T cell receptor (beta chain) was identified during a study of Graves' ophthalmopathy and Graves' hyperthyroidism. Study as a whole: Stable hyperthyroidism meant no ophthalmopathy within 18 months of follow-up.

Participants with hyperthyroidism, aged 18 to 65, were newly diagnosed with under 2 months' duration. Researchers turned away patients with other autoimmune diseases, uncontrolled infections, pregnancy or lactation. With respect to this clonotype: Its target is unknown.

Trimming cost V 4 bases and J 6 bases, with 12 bases left between them. Germline V gene data show CDR1 as WSHSY and CDR2 as SAAADI. CDR3 size: 13 residues. Study-wide results and caveats: Blood also harbored most expanded thyroid clonotypes above 0.001 frequency.

Amplified material comprised TCR beta CDR3 regions derived from RNA transcripts. The library came from an HTBI-primed first-round RT-PCR and a second-round multiplex PCR. TCRdb called the multiplex PCR reads again in MiXCR, with one record for every CDR3 protein. This sample has about 1.1 million distinct CDR3 sequences; about 35% occur once, and the top ten carry approximately 10%. This clonotype was sampled from an adult man with Graves' hyperthyroidism. This chain connects TRBV10-2 to TRBJ1-2; D not resolved. The source material was peripheral blood or thyroid tissue (not recorded which). The CDR3 loop reads CASSAGLSNGYTF. CDR3 bases: TGCGCCAGCAGTGCCGGACTGAGCAATGGCTACACCTTC.